These 12 T cell receptor beta chains originate from one sample sequenced in a study of circulating CD8 cells and anti-PD-1 response in melanoma. TCR libraries were prepared from roughly 14 ng of total RNA with the QIAseq Immune Repertoire TCR panel. MiXCR, run by TCRdb on the reads, gives a single entry per CDR3 protein. The sample consists of hundreds of distinct CDR3 sequences, around 12% of them appearing once. Sorting of live CD3+CD8+TCRalphabeta+ cells by PD-1 and/or TIGIT gave four subsets. The starting material was CD8+ T cells from PBMCs, obtained at baseline or after one month of anti-PD-1 therapy (not recorded which). The origin of the receptors is a human donor with melanoma.

By frequency in the sample, this clonotype is large. V usage is TRBV25-1 and J usage is TRBJ2-7; TRBD2 aligns across 9 bases. Germline CDR1 and CDR2: MGHDK and SYGVNS. The CDR3 contains 17 residues. V trimming: 2 bases; J trimming: 0 bases; junction bases outside the gene matches: 8. DNA for the CDR3: TGTGCCAGCAGTGAACCGGGACTAGCAGGGAGCTCCTACGAGCAGTACTTC. It specifies CASSEPGLAGSSYEQYF.

This clonotype qualifies as large. The rearrangement links TRBV7-6 to TRBJ2-1; 10 bases map to TRBD2. With 1 base clipped from V and 2 bases from J, the junction kept 8 bases outside the gene matches. Germline CDR1 is SGHVS and CDR2 is FNYEAQ. The length of the CDR3 is 18 residues. CDR3 in amino acids: CASSLVAGGVLTYNEQFF. Here the CDR3 DNA reads TGTGCCAGCAGCTTAGTAGCGGGGGGAGTACTCACCTACAATGAGCAGTTCTTC.

This clonotype rates as medium-sized. The chain uses TRBV7-2 and TRBJ2-5, with TRBD2 matching over 12 bases. Germline V gene lookup returns CDR1 SGHTA and CDR2 FQGNSA. J lost 5 bases, V lost 5 bases, and 9 bases had no gene match. There are 16 residues in the CDR3. CDR3 in amino acids: CASSPQPSGGAETQYF. The CDR3 coding sequence is TGTGCCAGCAGCCCCCAGCCTAGCGGGGGGGCGGAGACCCAGTACTTC.

By sample share, this clonotype is hyperexpanded. The chain recombines TRBV11-2 with TRBJ2-1; the match to TRBD1 covers 9 bases. The CDR3 consists of 13 residues. J gave up 4 bases and V 6 bases, and 1 base lay outside the gene matches. CDR1 SGHAT and CDR2 FQNNGV come from the germline V gene. DNA of the CDR3: TGTGCCAGCAGGACAGGGGGATACAATGAGCAGTTCTTC. Protein sequence: CASRTGGYNEQFF.

This clonotype is labeled as large. This rearrangement joins TRBV14 to TRBJ2-3; 9 bases agree with TRBD2. The germline V gene encodes CDR1 SGHDN and CDR2 FVKESK. The junction had 10 bases not matched to a gene; V was cut back by 0 bases and J by 0 bases. This CDR3 is built from 19 residues. Written as DNA, the CDR3 is TGTGCCAGCAGCCAAGATTGGCTTAGCGGACTAGCGAGCACAGATACGCAGTATTTT. Its translation is CASSQDWLSGLASTDTQYF.

Concerning this clonotype: Mismatch with germline at one junction end may stem from a read error. V gene TRBV6-6 combines with J gene TRBJ2-7, with 9 bases identical to TRBD1. CDR1 and CDR2 from the germline V gene are MNHNY and SVGAGI (reference sequence). The CDR3 runs 14 residues. CDR3 amino acids: CVSSADRGWYEQCF. CDR3 in DNA: TGTGTCAGCAGTGCGGACAGGGGATGGTACGAGCAGTGCTTC.

This clonotype is labeled medium-sized. The V gene is TRBV9, the J gene TRBJ1-1; D call uncertain. Trimming removed 3 bases at V and 3 bases at J, with 9 bases between. Germline V gene lookup returns CDR1 SGDLS and CDR2 YYNGEE. There are 13 residues in the CDR3. The CDR3 sequence: CASSAGSYTEAFF. The CDR3 bases are TGTGCCAGCAGCGCGGGGTCTTACACTGAAGCTTTCTTT.

This clonotype was recorded a few times. The gene calls are TRBV5-6 and TRBJ1-4; possible D gene TRBD1, 5 bases. Per germline, CDR1 SGHDT and CDR2 YYEEEE. The CDR3 has 15 residues. V lost 3 bases to trimming and J lost 4 bases, with 13 bases between them. This CDR3 is CASSSPDQGNEKLFF. The CDR3 nucleotides are TGTGCCAGCAGCTCCCCGGACCAGGGTAATGAAAAACTGTTTTTT. The whole variable domain, filled in from reference TRBV5-6 and TRBJ1-4, reads DAGVTQSPTHLIKTRGQQVTLRCSPKSGHDTVSWYQQALGQGPQFIFQYYEEEERQRGNFPDRFSGHQFPNYSSELNVNALLLGDSALYLCASSSPDQGNEKLFFGSGTQLSVL.

By sample fraction, this clonotype is large (0.1 to 1%). This rearrangement joins TRBV7-6 to TRBJ2-1; 8 nucleotides agree with TRBD1. The CDR3 is made up of 13 amino acids. The junction had 4 bases not matched to a gene; V was cut back by 4 bases and J by 8 bases. Germline V CDR1 and CDR2: SGHVS, FNYEAQ. Here the CDR3 reads CASSSTGDDEQFF. In DNA, the CDR3 is TGTGCCAGCAGCTCGACAGGGGACGATGAGCAGTTCTTC.

V and J are TRBV28 and TRBJ2-7; D possibly corresponds to TRBD2 (6 bases). Germline V lookup: CDR1 MDHEN, CDR2 SYDVKM. Trimming removed 9 bases at V and 2 bases at J, with 29 bases between. The CDR3 covers 18 residues. CDR3 in amino acids: CARRVSVRGRLKTYEQYF. For the CDR3, the DNA is TGTGCCAGGCGAGTCTCGGTGCGGGGCCGCCTTAAAACCTACGAGCAGTACTTC.

This clonotype is medium-sized (0.01 to 0.1%) within its sample. The chain is built from TRBV3-1 and TRBJ2-7; D is perhaps TRBD1 or TRBD2 (6 bases each). From germline, CDR1 is LGHDT and CDR2 YNNKEL (reference sequence). The V and J ends lost 0 bases and 4 bases respectively, with 13 bases between them. This CDR3 is 15 amino acids long. The DNA for the CDR3 is TGTGCCAGCAGCCAAGATGGCGGGACACCTTACGAGCAGTACTTC. It codes for CASSQDGGTPYEQYF.

By its share, this clonotype is large (0.1 to 1%). The chain carries TRBV2 and TRBJ2-1, with TRBD1 matching 8 bases. Germline V CDR1 and CDR2: SNHLY, FYNNEI. The CDR3 length is 15 residues. Germline trimming cut 6 bases from V and 0 bases from J; bases unmatched to any gene: 4. The CDR3 sequence is CASRETGASYNEQFF. CDR3 sequence (DNA): TGTGCCAGCAGGGAGACAGGGGCCTCCTACAATGAGCAGTTCTTC.